This entry concerns a single T cell receptor (beta chain). Its antigen remains unidentified. This specimen comes from a study of shared clonotypes between healthy human individuals. Assay used: immunoSEQ multiplex PCR; TCRdb lists only in-frame clones, some missing. The sample includes around 2.1 million clones, roughly 95% of them seen just once. The CDR3 runs 15 residues. Trimming cost V 4 bases and J 3 bases; bases outside gene matches: 6. Germline CDR1 and CDR2: SEHNR and FQNEAQ (reference sequence). Study outcomes and limitations: Memory subsets had estimated richness that was generally smaller than that of naive subsets. Tissue TCR repertoires likely differ from these blood-only repertoires.

The clonotype comes from a man aged 18 to 29 in good health. Sequenced input: naive CD4+ T cells sorted from blood. Subset described: CD45RA+ positively selected. This chain uses TRBV7-9 with TRBJ2-5; 9 bases align to TRBD1. Here the CDR3 reads CASSSNRGPEETQYF. The CDR3 nucleotides read TGTGCCAGCAGCTCCAACAGGGGGCCTGAAGAGACCCAGTACTTC.